This TCR beta chain is drawn from a study of cytomegalovirus exposure and HLA in healthy donors (dated by TCRdb to 2016 to 2017). Concerning the study at large: According to an earlier analysis of 450 to 650 of the donors, 150 million to 200 million T cells yielded roughly 100 million unique TCR beta sequences and roughly 280 Gb of sequence data. HLA typing included class I and class II loci at four-digit resolution. Using immunosequencing, the study profiled T cell repertoires from fewer than 850 subjects and related those repertoires to cytomegalovirus serostatus. To decide whether each TCR beta V gene segment behaved as functional or pseudogenic, an earlier analysis of some 540 of the donors relied on high-throughput TCR beta sequencing. Several DR-DQ haplotypes were treated as single units for association and clustering because of strong linkage in the cohort. To predict cytomegalovirus infection status, the study combined high-throughput TCR immunosequencing, statistical association of individual TCRs with disease status, and machine learning. A later genetic analysis took genome-wide SNP genotypes for about 55% of the roughly 700 donors and used that subset as a discovery cohort. Besides the first cohort of 666 subjects, a separate validation cohort made up of 95 to 150 different subjects was used. Every discovery cohort repertoire had been produced on one sequencing platform. Rather than drawing on any new phenotypic data, the later analysis identified candidate immune exposures from TCR beta sequences and the way those sequences occurred across donors. Among the roughly 390 genotyped donors, around 81% belonged to the genetic ancestry cluster associated with self-reported Caucasian donors. In a later analysis, previously published TCR beta repertoires from several hundred donors were re-analyzed and high-resolution HLA genotyping was added so that TCR occurrence patterns could be studied. On average, roughly 250,000 unique TCR beta nucleotide sequences were sequenced per donor among about 400 genotyped donors of the cohort, with approximately 18% of those sequences being non-productive. The number of typed donors differed by locus: about 629-630 for A, B, C, DRB1 and DQB1; approximately 530 for DQA1; roughly 600 for DPA1; and around 490 for DPB1. Roughly 300 gigabases of sequencing data and tens of millions of unique TCR sequences were included in an early release covering 500 to 750 HLA-typed donors. The study aimed to test whether signatures of past pathogen exposure could be identified by cataloging public T cell receptors. Donor age, sex, ethnicity and CMV serostatus were compiled together with the repertoire data.

The cohort comprised some 730 healthy bone marrow donors. All cohort members were sampled while nominally healthy, although unrecorded immune exposures were likely present. The donor tested CMV seropositive and was one of the 289 seropositive cohort members. A peripheral blood sample was provided by each donor, and peripheral blood mononuclear cells were used for TCR beta sequencing. Genomic DNA was extracted from the blood cell samples with the Qiagen DNeasy Blood Extraction Kit. The research as a whole found: The authors suggested that the approach could potentially be generalized to other disease states and immunological phenotypes. A later analysis found that TCR association rates varied across HLA loci, with DRB1 alleles showing the most associated TCRs and HLA-C alleles the fewest. Assigning TCR associations to individual alleles was difficult when HLA alleles, especially DR and DQ, strongly co-occurred. Because HLA typing was missing for some donors at each locus, association tests included only the typed subset. In an earlier analysis of more than 450 of the donors, most TCR beta V segments were observed in productive rearrangements about 90% or about 30% of the time, broadly matching IMGT annotations. Some IMGT-functional V segments, including TRBV6-2 and TRBV6-3, could not be told apart with the 87-base-pair reads, so those segments were excluded. A later analysis associated approximately 17,000 TCR beta sequences with specific HLA alleles at a false discovery rate of 0.05. A later analysis found that HLA-associated TCR beta chains were more clonally expanded and had lower generation probabilities than equally common non-associated chains. The earlier analysis of around 600 of the donors excluded about 16 rarely observed V segments, including chromosome 9 orphons, because counts were too low. In a later analysis, most CMV-associated TCR beta chains were found to appear HLA-restricted, with HLA associations seemingly driven largely by CMV exposure. In vitro tests confirmed that three of the cytomegalovirus-associated TCR beta chains recognize cytomegalovirus antigens. In a later analysis, several top co-occurrence clusters were reported to appear linked to parvovirus B19, influenza, CMV and Epstein-Barr virus. A total of about 150 TCR beta chains were listed by the study as associated with cytomegalovirus. The presence/absence analyses assumed that sequencing depth was roughly uniform across donors, and that assumption may not be true. The cohort was sequenced for TCR beta chains only, and without alpha or paired-chain data the features that could be detected were limited. Linkage disequilibrium might explain the correlated functional status among segregating V segments, but an unknown experimental factor could not be excluded. A group of highly shared sequence variants was considered likely to be a technical artifact of the sequencing pipeline. An association between a missense DCLRE1C variant and V-gene and J-gene trimming of TCR beta chains was found in a later genetic analysis and replicated in an independent cohort. According to a later genetic analysis, donors in an Asian-associated ancestry cluster had fewer N-insertions in productive TCRs than the roughly 700-donor mean. The classifier was reported to diagnose cytomegalovirus status with high specificity and sensitivity in both the original cohort and the validation cohort. The only immune exposure information available for the cohort was CMV serostatus. A further reported finding was that TCR beta sequences accurately predicted the HLA-A and HLA-B alleles for most subjects in the first cohort. While some public TCRs were present in many individuals, most TCR sequences turned up only very rarely across donors.

Libraries were made using the immunoSEQ multiplex PCR assay. For the multiplex PCR, a mixture combining 60 forward primers for TCR Vbeta segments and 13 reverse primers for TCR Jbeta segments was used. The CDR3 region of rearranged TCR beta genes was amplified from genomic DNA by a multiplex PCR assay. The amplified TCR beta libraries were sequenced on the Illumina HiSeq System as 87-base-pair reads. Processing in the source paper ran as follows. In a later analysis, roughly 80 million unique TCR beta chains were counted across the approximately 640 repertoires, and roughly 11 million of these chains were shared by at least two donors. Raw reads were error-corrected and collapsed into unique sequences by a nearest-neighbor algorithm in which closely related sequences were merged to remove PCR and sequencing errors. V, D and J gene segments were assigned by aligning CDR3 sequences to IMGT reference sequences. Each retained sequence needed at least a six-nucleotide match to both a V gene segment and a J gene segment. A rearrangement was called productive if the CDR3 had no stop codons and remained in frame with V and J, and every other rearrangement was called non-productive. CDR3 was defined according to IMGT convention as the region running from the second conserved V-encoded cysteine to the conserved J-encoded phenylalanine. The earlier analysis of about 590 of the donors excluded sequences that lacked an unambiguous match to a single V gene segment. In an earlier analysis of some 590 of the donors, V segments were called functional above 56.7% productive rearrangements and were called segregating when the between-donor standard deviation exceeded 5%. A statistical classification framework was built for diagnosing cytomegalovirus status from the catalog of TCR beta chain sequences. In a later analysis, V and J genes were assigned by comparing TCR nucleotide sequences against IMGT/GENE-DB human TR gene sequences. A later analysis assigned CDR3 sequences and most-parsimonious VDJ recombination scenarios with the TCRdist pipeline. In a later analysis, each TCR beta chain was defined by its CDR3 amino acid sequence together with its V-gene family, and reads without a unique V-gene family were excluded. In a later analysis, fewer than 600 highly shared, low-generation-probability nucleotide sequences were removed to address suspected cross-contamination and a sequencing artifact. A later analysis calculated a clonal expansion index for each public chain from normalized within-repertoire ranks of inferred template counts. In a later analysis, generation probabilities were computed using a VDJ recombination model fitted to out-of-frame rearrangements, and the results were checked against IGoR. In a later analysis, hypergeometric tests were used to score TCR-TCR, TCR-HLA and TCR-CMV co-occurrence, with a repertoire-size bias correction applied to TCR pairs. To estimate false discovery rates, a later analysis permuted the HLA or CMV assignments 20 times. In a later analysis, co-occurring TCRs were grouped using DBSCAN, with TCRdist sequence similarity added in when clustering inside HLA-allele-positive subsets. Repertoires with fewer than 30,000 or more than 120,000 public chains were left out of co-occurrence clustering, as were a handful of repertoires with anomalous nucleotide sharing. TCRdb obtained this table from immuneACCESS and retained in-frame rearrangements with V and J assigned. These tables miss some clones; where compared with another copy, unresolved V genes account for less than half of the shortfall, and the remainder is unexplained. V, J and clone size are those of that table, while D and trimming were read from the DNA. Across this sample there are about 120,000 clones, with 70% seen only once. Approximately 9% of the sample goes to the ten largest clones.

Regarding this clone: Its antigen is not yet known. Within one base of it there is no much larger clone, and no base qualities were kept.

Including cysteine and phenylalanine, the CDR3 has 17 amino acids. Only CDR3 DNA is held: 51 bases, read in frame from base 1. The junction shows trimming of 0 bases on V and 5 bases on J, and the gene matches do not reach 6 bases of it. Reading the germline V gene gives CDR1 LGHNA and CDR2 YNFKEQ. This receptor was taken from a man aged 30 to 39 in good health and CMV-seropositive. The material sequenced was PBMCs. The rearranged chain carries TRBV4-2 and TRBJ2-5, and 13 junction bases match TRBD2. DNA sequence: TGTGCCAGCAGCCAAGATAGGACTAGCGGGGGTCCCGAGACCCAGTACTTC. This yields the protein CASSQDRTSGGPETQYF.